The sequence of this T cell receptor (beta chain) was determined in a study of identical twins. Study-wide results and caveats: The more abundant beta clonotypes in cord blood had fewer insertions, and memory repertoires did not show this. Its conclusions, products of cross-sectional statistical analysis, did not come from following the same donors. Excess sharing between twins was weaker in beta out-of-frame sequences.

Germline CDR1 is MNHEY and CDR2 is SVGAGI. The CDR3 has 15 amino acids. V gave up 6 bases and J gave up 1 base, with 10 bases separating them. A universal primer site arose from template switching, and cDNA bore unique molecular identifiers. From the 5' RACE reads, TCRdb called clonotypes with MiXCR, one entry per CDR3 protein. The sample lists roughly 1,500,000 distinct CDR3 sequences, 32% occurring once. As regards this clonotype: The antigen remains undetermined.

Sequenced material: cord blood. This sequence joins TRBV6-5 and TRBJ2-6; unclear D gene. The receptor was isolated from a newborn girl in good health. The CDR3 is CASRNSFSGANVLTF. Here the CDR3 DNA reads TGTGCCAGCAGGAACAGTTTTTCTGGGGCCAACGTCCTGACTTTC.